This T cell receptor beta chain was profiled in a study of shared clonotypes between healthy human individuals. Whole-study context: The people who gave samples were a couple of women and a few men aged 18 to 49.

Profiling relied on immunoSEQ multiplex PCR, and the TCRdb table lists in-frame clones only, not all of them. The data show around 2.1 million clones, 85% to 95% seen once. Germline lookup yields CDR1 MNHEY and CDR2 SVGAGI. Trimming took off 7 bases at V and 6 bases at J, with 18 bases between the two ends. There are 14 residues in the CDR3. Naive CD8 cells, CD45RO-negative and positively selected for CCR7, excluded terminally differentiated effector memory CD45RA+ cells. Findings of the study overall: Depth of sequencing was expected to influence donor clonotype sharing.

As regards this clone: Its matching antigen is unknown.

The chain joins TRBV6-5 to TRBJ1-2, with TRBD1 as a possible D gene (5 bases). The receptor's source is a man between 18 and 29 years old in good health. Some clones in this sample may be carry-over from other donors' samples. The sequenced material came from naive CD8+ T cells from PBMCs. This chain's CDR3 is CASKIPGAGNGYTF. CDR3 in DNA: TGTGCCAGCAAAATCCCCGGGGCCGGCAATGGCTACACCTTC.